This record looks at one T cell receptor (beta chain) sequence and its context. Its antigen is unidentified. The data derive from a study of cytomegalovirus exposure and HLA in healthy donors. The germline CDR1 and CDR2 sequences are SGDLS and YYNGEE. This CDR3 contains 14 residues. Between the trimmed V and J ends, which lost 4 bases and 9 bases, there was a span of 17 bases. TCRdb keeps only in-frame clones here, not all; method: immunoSEQ multiplex PCR. The sample contains more than 200,000 clones, roughly 88% of which appear only once. Overall study results and limits: The study designated fewer than 200 TCR beta chains cytomegalovirus-associated. Most TCR sequences proved rare, with some public TCRs found in many donors.

The chain uses TRBV9 and TRBJ2-1, with D possibly TRBD2 on 6 matching bases. Sequencing was done on a sample of PBMCs. This TCR derives from a woman in her 30s in good health and CMV-seronegative. CDR3 nucleotide sequence: TGTGCCAGCAGCCCCCCACTGGGGCGGGGTGAGCAGTTCTTC. Protein sequence: CASSPPLGRGEQFF.